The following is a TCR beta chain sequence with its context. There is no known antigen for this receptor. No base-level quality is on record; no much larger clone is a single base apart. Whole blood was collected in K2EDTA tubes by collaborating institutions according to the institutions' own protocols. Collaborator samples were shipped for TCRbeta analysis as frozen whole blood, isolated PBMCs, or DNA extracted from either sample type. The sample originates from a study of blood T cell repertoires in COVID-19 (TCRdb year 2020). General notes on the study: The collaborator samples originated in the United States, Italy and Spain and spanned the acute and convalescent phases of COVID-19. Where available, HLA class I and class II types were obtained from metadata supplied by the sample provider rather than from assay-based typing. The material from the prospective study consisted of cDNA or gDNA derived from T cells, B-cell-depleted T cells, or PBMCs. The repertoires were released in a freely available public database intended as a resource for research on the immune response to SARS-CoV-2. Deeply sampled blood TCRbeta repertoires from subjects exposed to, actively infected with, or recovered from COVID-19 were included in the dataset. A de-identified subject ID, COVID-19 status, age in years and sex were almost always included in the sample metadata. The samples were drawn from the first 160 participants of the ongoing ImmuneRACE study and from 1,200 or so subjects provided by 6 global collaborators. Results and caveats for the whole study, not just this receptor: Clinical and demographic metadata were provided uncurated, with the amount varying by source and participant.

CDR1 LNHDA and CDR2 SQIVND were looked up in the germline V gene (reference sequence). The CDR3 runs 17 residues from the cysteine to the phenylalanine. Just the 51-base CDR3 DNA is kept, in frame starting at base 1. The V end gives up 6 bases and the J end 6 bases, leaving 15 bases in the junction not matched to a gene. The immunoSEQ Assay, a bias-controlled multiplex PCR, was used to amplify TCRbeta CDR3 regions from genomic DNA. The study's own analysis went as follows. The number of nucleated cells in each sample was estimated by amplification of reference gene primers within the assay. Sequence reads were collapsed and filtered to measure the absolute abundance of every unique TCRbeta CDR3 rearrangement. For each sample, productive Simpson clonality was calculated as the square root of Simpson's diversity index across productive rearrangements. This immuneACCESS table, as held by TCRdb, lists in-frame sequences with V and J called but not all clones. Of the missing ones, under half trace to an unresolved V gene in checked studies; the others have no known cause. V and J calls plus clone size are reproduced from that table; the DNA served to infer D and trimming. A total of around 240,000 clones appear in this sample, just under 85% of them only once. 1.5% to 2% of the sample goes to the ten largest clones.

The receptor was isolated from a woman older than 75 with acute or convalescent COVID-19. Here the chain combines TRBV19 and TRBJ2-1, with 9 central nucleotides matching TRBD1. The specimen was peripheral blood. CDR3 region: CASRGIPGQGRVNEQFF. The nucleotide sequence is TGTGCCAGTAGGGGGATCCCGGGACAGGGAAGGGTCAATGAGCAGTTCTTC. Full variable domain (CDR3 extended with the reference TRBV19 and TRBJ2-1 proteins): DGGITQSPKYLFRKEGQNVTLSCEQNLNHDAMYWYRQDPGQGLRLIYYSQIVNDFQKGDIAEGYSVSREKKESFPLTVTSAQKNPTAFYLCASRGIPGQGRVNEQFFGPGTRLTVL.